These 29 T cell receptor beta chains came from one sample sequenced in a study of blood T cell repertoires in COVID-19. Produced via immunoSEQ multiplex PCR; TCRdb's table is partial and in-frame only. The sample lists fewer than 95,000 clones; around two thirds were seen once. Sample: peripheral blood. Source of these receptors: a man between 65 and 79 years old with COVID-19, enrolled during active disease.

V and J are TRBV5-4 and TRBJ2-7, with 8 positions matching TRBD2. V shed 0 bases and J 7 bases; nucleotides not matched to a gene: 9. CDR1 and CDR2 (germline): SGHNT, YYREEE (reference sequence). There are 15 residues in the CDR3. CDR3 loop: CASSLAPSGSGEQYF. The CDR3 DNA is TGTGCCAGCAGCTTGGCCCCTAGCGGGTCGGGGGAGCAGTACTTC.

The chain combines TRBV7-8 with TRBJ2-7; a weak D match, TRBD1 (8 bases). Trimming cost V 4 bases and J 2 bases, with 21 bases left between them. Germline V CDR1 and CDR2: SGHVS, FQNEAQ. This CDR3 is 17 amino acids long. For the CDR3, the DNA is TGTGCCAGCAGCTCAGGGACAGGCGCAAGCGGGACCTACGAGCAGTACTTC. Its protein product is CASSSGTGASGTYEQYF.

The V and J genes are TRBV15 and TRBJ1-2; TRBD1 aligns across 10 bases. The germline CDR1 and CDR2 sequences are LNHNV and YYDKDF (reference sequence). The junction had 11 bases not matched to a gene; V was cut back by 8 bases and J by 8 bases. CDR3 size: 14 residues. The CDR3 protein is CATLSGTGDRGYTF. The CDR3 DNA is TGTGCCACCTTATCCGGGACAGGGGATCGGGGCTACACCTTC. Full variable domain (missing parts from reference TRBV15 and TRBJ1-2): DAMVIQNPRYQVTQFGKPVTLSCSQTLNHNVMYWYQQKSSQAPKLLFHYYDKDFNNEADTPDNFQSRRPNTSFCFLDIRSPGLGDTAMYLCATLSGTGDRGYTFGSGTRLTVV.

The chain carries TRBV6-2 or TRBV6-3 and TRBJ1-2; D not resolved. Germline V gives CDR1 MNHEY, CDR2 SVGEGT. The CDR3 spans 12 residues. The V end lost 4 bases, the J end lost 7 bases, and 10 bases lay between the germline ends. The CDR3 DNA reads TGTGCCAGCAGTTTTTCCGTTCTTGGCTACACCTTC. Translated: CASSFSVLGYTF.

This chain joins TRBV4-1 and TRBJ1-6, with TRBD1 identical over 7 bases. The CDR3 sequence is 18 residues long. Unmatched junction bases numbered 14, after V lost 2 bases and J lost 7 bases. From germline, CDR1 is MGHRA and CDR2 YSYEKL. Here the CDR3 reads CASSQWSSTGVSNSPLHF. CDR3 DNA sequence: TGCGCCAGCAGCCAATGGTCGAGTACAGGGGTTTCAAATTCACCCCTCCACTTT.

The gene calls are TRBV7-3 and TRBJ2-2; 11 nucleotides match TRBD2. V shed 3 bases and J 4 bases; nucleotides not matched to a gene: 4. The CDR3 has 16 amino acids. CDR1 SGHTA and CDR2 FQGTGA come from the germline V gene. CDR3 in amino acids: CASSLVAGGGTGELFF. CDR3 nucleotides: TGTGCCAGCAGCTTGGTAGCGGGAGGGGGCACCGGGGAGCTGTTTTTT.

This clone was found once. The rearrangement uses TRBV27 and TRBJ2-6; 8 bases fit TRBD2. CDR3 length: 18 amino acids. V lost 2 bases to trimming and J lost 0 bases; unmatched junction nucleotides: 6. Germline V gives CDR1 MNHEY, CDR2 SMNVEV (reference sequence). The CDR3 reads CASSLLASGHSGANVLTF. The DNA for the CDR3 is TGTGCCAGCAGTTTACTTGCTAGCGGGCACTCTGGGGCCAACGTCCTGACTTTC. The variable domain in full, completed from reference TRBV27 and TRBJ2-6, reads EAQVTQNPRYLITVTGKKLTVTCSQNMNHEYMSWYRQDPGLGLRQIYYSMNVEVTDKGDVPEGYKVSRKEKRNFPLILESPSPNQTSLYFCASSLLASGHSGANVLTFGAGSRLTVL.

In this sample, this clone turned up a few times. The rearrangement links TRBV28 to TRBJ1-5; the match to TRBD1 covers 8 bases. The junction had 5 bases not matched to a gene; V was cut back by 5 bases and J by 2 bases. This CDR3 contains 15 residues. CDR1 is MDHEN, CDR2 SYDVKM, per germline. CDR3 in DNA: TGTGCCAGCAGTGGCCCGACAGGGGGCAATCAGCCCCAGCATTTT. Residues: CASSGPTGGNQPQHF. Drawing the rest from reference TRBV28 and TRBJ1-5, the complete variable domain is DVKVTQSSRYLVKRTGEKVFLECVQDMDHENMFWYRQDPGLGLRLIYFSYDVKMKEKGDIPEGYSVSREKKERFSLILESASTNQTSMYLCASSGPTGGNQPQHFGDGTRLSIL.

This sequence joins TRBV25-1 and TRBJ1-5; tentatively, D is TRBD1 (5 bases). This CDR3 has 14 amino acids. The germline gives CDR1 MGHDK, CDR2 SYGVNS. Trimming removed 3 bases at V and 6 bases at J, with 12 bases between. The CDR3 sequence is CASSERQGFQPQHF. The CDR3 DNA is TGTGCCAGCAGTGAGCGTCAGGGATTTCAGCCCCAGCATTTT. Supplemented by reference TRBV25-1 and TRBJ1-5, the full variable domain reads EADIYQTPRYLVIGTGKKITLECSQTMGHDKMYWYQQDPGMELHLIHYSYGVNSTEKGDLSSESTVSRIRTEHFPLTLESARPSHTSQYLCASSERQGFQPQHFGDGTRLSIL.

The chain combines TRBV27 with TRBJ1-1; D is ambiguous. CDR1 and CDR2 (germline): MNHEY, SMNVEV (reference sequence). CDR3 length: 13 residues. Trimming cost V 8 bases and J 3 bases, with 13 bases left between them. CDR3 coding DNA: TGTGCCAGCTCGGCCCGGGAGGACACTGAAGCTTTCTTT. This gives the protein CASSAREDTEAFF.

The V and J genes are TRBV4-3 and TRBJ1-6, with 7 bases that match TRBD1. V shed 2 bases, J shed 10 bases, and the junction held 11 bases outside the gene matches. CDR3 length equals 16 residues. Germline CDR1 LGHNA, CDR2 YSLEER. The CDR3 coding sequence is TGCGCCAGCAGCCAATATAAGACAGGGATAGGATCACCCCTCCACTTT. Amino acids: CASSQYKTGIGSPLHF.

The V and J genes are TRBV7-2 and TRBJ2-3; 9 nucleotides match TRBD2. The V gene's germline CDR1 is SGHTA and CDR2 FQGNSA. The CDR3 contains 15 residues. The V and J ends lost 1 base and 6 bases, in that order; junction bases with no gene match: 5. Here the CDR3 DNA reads TGTGCCAGCAGCTTAGTGGCGGGAGGGTTGGATACGCAGTATTTT. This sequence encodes CASSLVAGGLDTQYF. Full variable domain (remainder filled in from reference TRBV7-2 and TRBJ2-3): GAGVSQSPSNKVTEKGKDVELRCDPISGHTALYWYRQSLGQGLEFLIYFQGNSAPDKSGLPSDRFSAERTGGSVSTLTIQRTQQEDSAVYLCASSLVAGGLDTQYFGPGTRLTVL.

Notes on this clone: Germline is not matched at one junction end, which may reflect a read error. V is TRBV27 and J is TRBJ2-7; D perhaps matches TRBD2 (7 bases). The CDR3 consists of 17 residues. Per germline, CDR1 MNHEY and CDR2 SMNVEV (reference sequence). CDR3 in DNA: TGTGCCAGCAGTCTATCAATAGGGGGGGCTCGTTCCTACGAGCAGTACTTC. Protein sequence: CASSLSIGGARSYEQYF.

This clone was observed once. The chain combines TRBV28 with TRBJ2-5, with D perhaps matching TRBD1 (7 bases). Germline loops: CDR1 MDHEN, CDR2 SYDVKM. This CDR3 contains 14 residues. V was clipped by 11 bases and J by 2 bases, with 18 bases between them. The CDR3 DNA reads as TGTGCCGGAGGGGTAGGACAGGCTCAAGAGACCCAGTACTTC. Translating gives CAGGVGQAQETQYF.

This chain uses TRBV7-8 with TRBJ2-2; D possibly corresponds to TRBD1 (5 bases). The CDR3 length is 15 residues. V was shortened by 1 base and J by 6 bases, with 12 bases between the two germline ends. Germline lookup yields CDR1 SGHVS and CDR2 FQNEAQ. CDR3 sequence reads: CASSLGQGTPGELFF. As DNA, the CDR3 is TGTGCCAGCAGCTTAGGCCAGGGAACCCCCGGGGAGCTGTTTTTT.

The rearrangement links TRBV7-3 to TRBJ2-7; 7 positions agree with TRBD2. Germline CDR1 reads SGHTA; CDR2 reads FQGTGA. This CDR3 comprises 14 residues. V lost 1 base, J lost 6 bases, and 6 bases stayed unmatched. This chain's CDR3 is CASSLMAGEGEQYF. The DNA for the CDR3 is TGTGCCAGCAGCTTAATGGCGGGAGAGGGCGAGCAGTACTTC.

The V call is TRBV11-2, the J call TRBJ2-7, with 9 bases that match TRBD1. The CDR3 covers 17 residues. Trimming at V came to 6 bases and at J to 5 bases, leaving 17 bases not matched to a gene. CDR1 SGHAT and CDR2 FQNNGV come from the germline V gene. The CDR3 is CASRLRGPGQGLHEQYF. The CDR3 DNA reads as TGTGCCAGCAGGTTAAGGGGACCGGGACAGGGACTTCACGAGCAGTACTTC.

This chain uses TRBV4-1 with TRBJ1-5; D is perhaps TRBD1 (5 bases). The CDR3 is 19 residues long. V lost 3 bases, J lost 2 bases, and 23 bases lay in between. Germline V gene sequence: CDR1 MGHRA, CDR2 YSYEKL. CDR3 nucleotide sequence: TGCGCCAGCAGCCACGTGGGGTCGGGACTTCCCAGCGGCAATCAGCCCCAGCATTTT. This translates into CASSHVGSGLPSGNQPQHF.

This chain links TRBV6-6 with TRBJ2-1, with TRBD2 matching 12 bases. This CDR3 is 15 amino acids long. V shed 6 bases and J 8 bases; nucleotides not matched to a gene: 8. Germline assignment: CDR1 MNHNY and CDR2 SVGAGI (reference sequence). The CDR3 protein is CASRKLAGGGDEQFF. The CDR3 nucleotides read TGTGCCAGCAGAAAACTAGCGGGAGGAGGGGATGAGCAGTTCTTC.

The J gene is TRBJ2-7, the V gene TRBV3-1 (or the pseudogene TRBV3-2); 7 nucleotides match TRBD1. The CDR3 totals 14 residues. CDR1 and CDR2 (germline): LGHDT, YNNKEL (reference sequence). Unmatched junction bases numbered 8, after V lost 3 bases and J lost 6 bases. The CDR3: CASSHLTGQSEQYF. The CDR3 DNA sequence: TGTGCCAGCAGCCATCTGACAGGGCAGAGCGAGCAGTACTTC.

The CDR3 DNA is TGTGCCAGTAGTCCCGGGAGGCTCGAGCAGTACTTC. This translates into CASSPGRLEQYF. The rearrangement links TRBV19 to TRBJ2-7, with 7 positions matching TRBD2. The V gene's germline CDR1 is LNHDA and CDR2 SQIVND (reference sequence). J gave up 6 bases and V 5 bases, and 4 bases lay outside the gene matches. The CDR3 is made up of 12 amino acids.

CDR3 amino acids: CAWSGLAGNTGELFF. CDR3 nucleotides: TGTGCCTGGAGTGGACTAGCGGGGAACACCGGGGAGCTGTTTTTT. This chain connects TRBV30 to TRBJ2-2; 10 bases agree with TRBD2. Germline values: CDR1 GTSNPN, CDR2 SVGIG (reference sequence). This CDR3 contains 15 residues. V shed 1 base and J 1 base; nucleotides not matched to a gene: 0.

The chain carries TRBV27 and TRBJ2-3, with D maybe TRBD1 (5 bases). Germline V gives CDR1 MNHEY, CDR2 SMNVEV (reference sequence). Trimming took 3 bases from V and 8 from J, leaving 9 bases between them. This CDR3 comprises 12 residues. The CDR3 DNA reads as TGTGCCAGCAGTTTTCAAAGGGGTACGCAGTATTTT. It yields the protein CASSFQRGTQYF.

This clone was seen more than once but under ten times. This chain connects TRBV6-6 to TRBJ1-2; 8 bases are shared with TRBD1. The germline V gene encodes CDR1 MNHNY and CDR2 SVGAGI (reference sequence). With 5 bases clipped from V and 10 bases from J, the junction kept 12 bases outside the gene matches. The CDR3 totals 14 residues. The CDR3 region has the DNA TGTGCCAGCAGTCCTCGAACAGGGGGGGGACACTACACCTTC. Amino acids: CASSPRTGGGHYTF.

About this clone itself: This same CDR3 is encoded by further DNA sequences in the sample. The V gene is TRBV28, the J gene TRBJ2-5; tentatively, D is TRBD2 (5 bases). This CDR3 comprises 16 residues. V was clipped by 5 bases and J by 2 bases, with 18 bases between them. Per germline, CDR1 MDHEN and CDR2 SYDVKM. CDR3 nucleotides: TGTGCCAGCAGTCCCAGAGAGTTGGGAGCACAAGAGACCCAGTACTTC. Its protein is CASSPRELGAQETQYF.

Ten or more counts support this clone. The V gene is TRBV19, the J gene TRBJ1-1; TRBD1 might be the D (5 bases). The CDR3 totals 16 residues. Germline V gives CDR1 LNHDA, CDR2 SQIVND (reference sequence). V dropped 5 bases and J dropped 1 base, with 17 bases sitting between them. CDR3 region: CASSPSWGVSNTEAFF. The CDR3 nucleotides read TGTGCCAGTAGTCCGTCCTGGGGCGTCTCGAACACTGAAGCTTTCTTT. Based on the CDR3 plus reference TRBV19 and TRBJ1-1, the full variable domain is DGGITQSPKYLFRKEGQNVTLSCEQNLNHDAMYWYRQDPGQGLRLIYYSQIVNDFQKGDIAEGYSVSREKKESFPLTVTSAQKNPTAFYLCASSPSWGVSNTEAFFGQGTRLTVV.

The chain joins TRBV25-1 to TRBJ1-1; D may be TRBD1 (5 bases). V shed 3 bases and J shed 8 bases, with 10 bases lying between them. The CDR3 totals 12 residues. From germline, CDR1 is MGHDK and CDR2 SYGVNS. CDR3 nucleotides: TGTGCCAGCAGTGACTATAAGGGGGAAGCTTTCTTT. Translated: CASSDYKGEAFF.

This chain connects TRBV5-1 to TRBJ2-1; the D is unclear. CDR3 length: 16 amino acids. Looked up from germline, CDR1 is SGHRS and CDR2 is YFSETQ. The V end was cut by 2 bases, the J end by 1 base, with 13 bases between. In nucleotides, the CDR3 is TGCGCCAGCAGCTTCGGCCCGCGGTTATCCTACAATGAGCAGTTCTTC. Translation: CASSFGPRLSYNEQFF.

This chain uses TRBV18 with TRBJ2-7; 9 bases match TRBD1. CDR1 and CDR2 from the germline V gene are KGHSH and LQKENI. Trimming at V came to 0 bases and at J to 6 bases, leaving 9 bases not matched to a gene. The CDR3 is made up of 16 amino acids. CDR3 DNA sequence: TGTGCCAGCTCACCACCTTCGGGACAGGGCGTCTCCGAGCAGTACTTC. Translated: CASSPPSGQGVSEQYF.